These 24 T cell receptor beta chains were all obtained from the same sample, sequenced in a study of CXCR3-negative and CXCR3-positive naive CD8 T cells. The libraries of TRB cDNA were constructed through 5' RACE using UMI labels. TCRdb reprocessed the 5' RACE reads and reports one entry per CDR3 protein, with no DNA. The sample has tens of thousands of distinct CDR3 sequences. Sequenced material: naive CXCR3- CD8+ T cells from blood. Subset of the sample: CD45RO-CCR7+CD27+CD95- naive CD8+ T cells lacking CXCR3 (TNR3-). These receptors came from a human donor in good health. Some clones in this sample may be carry-over from other donors' samples.

This chain links TRBV29-1 with TRBJ2-5; TCRdb designates TRBD1, a call that cannot be tested without DNA. Germline-derived CDR1 and CDR2 are SQVTM and ANQGSEA. CDR3 size: 13 residues. CDR3 loop: CSVGTGGEETQYF. The variable domain in full, completed from reference TRBV29-1 and TRBJ2-5, reads SAVISQKPSRDICQRGTSLTIQCQVDSQVTMMFWYRQQPGQSLTLIATANQGSEATYESGFVIDKFPISRPNLTFSTLTVSNMSPEDSSIYLCSVGTGGEETQYFGPGTRLLVL.

This chain joins TRBV10-3 and TRBJ2-7. Germline lookup yields CDR1 ENHRY and CDR2 SYGVKD. There are 11 residues in the CDR3. CDR3: CAISGSYEQYF.

The rearrangement links TRBV10-3 to TRBJ2-6; there is no DNA to check the TCRdb D call of TRBD1. The CDR3 loop spans 14 amino acids. Germline V CDR1 and CDR2: ENHRY, SYGVKD. CDR3: CAIAGAGGANVLTF.

The chain has TRBV13 and TRBJ1-1; TCRdb returns TRBD1, unconfirmable since there is no DNA. The CDR3 has 15 amino acids. From germline, CDR1 is PRHDT and CDR2 FYEKMQ (reference sequence). The CDR3 loop is CASSLRVRGGTEAFF.

J is TRBJ2-1 and V is TRBV5-1. Germline CDR1 reads SGHRS; CDR2 reads YFSETQ. This CDR3 region has 12 residues. The CDR3 here is CASRFSYNEQFF.

The CDR3 here is CATSRDQGKYSPLHF. The rearrangement joins TRBV15 to TRBJ1-6; TCRdb reports TRBD1, a call that lacks DNA to check it against. Germline CDR1 is LNHNV and CDR2 is YYDKDF (reference sequence). The CDR3 runs 15 residues.

The chain recombines TRBV14 with TRBJ2-7. The CDR3 runs to 12 residues. CDR1 and CDR2 (germline): SGHDN, FVKESK. CDR3 sequence reads: CASSHSEWEQYF.

CDR3 sequence: CASSEASSISTDTQYF. The genes are TRBV5-1 and TRBJ2-3; as DNA is missing, the TRBD2 call by TCRdb cannot be tested. Germline CDR1 and CDR2: SGHRS and YFSETQ. This CDR3 has 16 residues. Filled out from reference TRBV5-1 and TRBJ2-3, the complete variable domain reads KAGVTQTPRYLIKTRGQQVTLSCSPISGHRSVSWYQQTPGQGLQFLFEYFSETQRNKGNFPGRFSGRQFSNSRSEMNVSTLELGDSALYLCASSEASSISTDTQYFGPGTRLTVL.

This chain links TRBV13 with TRBJ2-1; TCRdb calls TRBD2, which cannot be checked without DNA. CDR1 is PRHDT and CDR2 is FYEKMQ in the germline V gene (reference sequence). This CDR3 region has 15 residues. This chain's CDR3 is CASSLGGARISEQFF.

The chain joins TRBV6-5 to TRBJ1-1. The CDR3 loop spans 13 amino acids. Germline values: CDR1 MNHEY, CDR2 SVGAGI. The CDR3 region is CASSYSGTAEAFF.

V usage is TRBV29-1 and J usage is TRBJ2-2. In germline, CDR1 is SQVTM, CDR2 ANQGSEA. The CDR3 has 15 residues. The CDR3 sequence: CSVGFGTSPTGELFF.

CDR3 protein: CASSYPLASGQETQYF. This rearrangement joins TRBV6-5 to TRBJ2-5; checking the TCRdb D call of TRBD2 is not possible without DNA. Germline V gene lookup returns CDR1 MNHEY and CDR2 SVGAGI. The length of the CDR3 is 16 residues.

The chain combines TRBV29-1 with TRBJ1-1; the TCRdb D gene call, TRBD1, has no DNA to confirm it. CDR1 and CDR2 (germline): SQVTM, ANQGSEA. This CDR3 region has 12 residues. The CDR3 reads CSAQGVAAEAFF.

This chain's CDR3 is CASSLPGPSYEQYF. The V and J genes are TRBV6-5 and TRBJ2-7; TCRdb indicates TRBD1, and absent DNA this call remains unverified. Germline V CDR1 and CDR2: MNHEY, SVGAGI. CDR3 size: 14 residues.

The chain recombines TRBV7-9 with TRBJ2-1; as DNA is missing, the TRBD1 call by TCRdb cannot be tested. This CDR3 region has 16 residues. CDR1 SEHNR and CDR2 FQNEAQ come from the germline V gene (reference sequence). The CDR3 region is CASSTPLGDPYNEQFF.

The J gene is TRBJ1-4, the V gene TRBV7-9; TCRdb picks TRBD1, but there is no DNA to check that call. Germline V gene data show CDR1 as SEHNR and CDR2 as FQNEAQ (reference sequence). The CDR3 runs 17 residues. CDR3: CASSSVVTGTGEEKLFF.

This sequence joins TRBV5-1 and TRBJ1-1; lacking DNA, the TRBD1 call made by TCRdb goes unchecked. This CDR3 spans 13 amino acids. CDR1 SGHRS and CDR2 YFSETQ come from the germline V gene. The CDR3 is CASSFSRDTEAFF.

The V call is TRBV6-6, the J call TRBJ2-7; TCRdb's D call of TRBD1 is untestable without DNA. The CDR3 extends over 14 amino acids. Per germline, CDR1 MNHNY and CDR2 SVGAGI (reference sequence). Here the CDR3 reads CASSYSTAGDEQYF.

J is TRBJ2-1 and V is TRBV29-1; TCRdb gives TRBD1 as the D gene, but with no DNA this cannot be confirmed. The CDR3 contains 15 residues. Germline lookup yields CDR1 SQVTM and CDR2 ANQGSEA. The CDR3 sequence is CSVVLDKRIHNEQFF.

This rearrangement joins TRBV7-9 to TRBJ1-5. The CDR3 has 15 amino acids. From germline, CDR1 is SEHNR and CDR2 FQNEAQ (reference sequence). CDR3 sequence: CASSLGGYLNQPQHF. The complete variable domain, with remaining parts taken from reference TRBV7-9 and TRBJ1-5, reads DTGVSQNPRHKITKRGQNVTFRCDPISEHNRLYWYRQTLGQGPEFLTYFQNEAQLEKSRLLSDRFSAERPKGSFSTLEIQRTEQGDSAMYLCASSLGGYLNQPQHFGDGTRLSIL.

The chain carries TRBV6-5 and TRBJ2-4; the TRBD1 assignment by TCRdb is unverifiable without DNA. The CDR3 consists of 17 residues. The germline CDR1 and CDR2 sequences are MNHEY and SVGAGI. The CDR3 region is CASSPPDRGLAKNIQYF.

The gene calls are TRBV29-1 and TRBJ1-1; the TCRdb D gene call, TRBD1, has no DNA to confirm it. The CDR3 has 15 amino acids. Germline V gene lookup returns CDR1 SQVTM and CDR2 ANQGSEA. The CDR3: CSVEDWGTVNTEAFF.

This CDR3 is CSVVLAGGREQFF. This chain connects TRBV29-1 to TRBJ2-1; absent DNA, TCRdb's TRBD2 call cannot be checked. CDR1 SQVTM and CDR2 ANQGSEA come from the germline V gene. CDR3 length: 13 amino acids.

The rearrangement joins TRBV29-1 to TRBJ1-1; absent DNA, TCRdb's TRBD1 call cannot be checked. Germline V gene sequence: CDR1 SQVTM, CDR2 ANQGSEA. This CDR3 is 13 amino acids long. The CDR3 sequence: CSVETRENTEAFF.